This TCR beta chain came from a study of T cell repertoires in cytomegalovirus infection. Overall study: The public TCR beta signatures pointed to both CMV infection and matching HLA type. Study-level points and caveats: In two of eight donors, the top clonotype was HLA-C-restricted CMV-specific. Identification of carriers of CMV plus the relevant HLA was achieved through cumulative public TCR beta family frequency.

TCRdb reprocessed the reads via MiXCR and lists one record per CDR3 protein. The profile shows a few hundred thousand distinct CDR3 sequences, 17% of them singletons. The CDR3 spans 14 residues. Deletions cut 4 bases from V and 1 base from J, with 9 bases between. The table lists this clonotype with many counts. Antigen specificity is unknown. Material for sequencing was PBMCs. The sequence was obtained from a human donor in good health (CMV status not recorded). Some clones in this sample may be carry-over from other donors' samples. V is TRBV12-3 or TRBV12-4 and J is TRBJ2-3; no clear D gene. The CDR3 DNA is TGTGCCAGCAGTTGGTTTGGCCGCACAGATACGCAGTATTTT. It encodes CASSWFGRTDTQYF.